These T cell receptor beta chains were read from a single sample in a study of blood T cells in healthy people across ages. TCRdb re-called the 5' RACE reads with MiXCR, one entry per CDR3 protein. Of approximately 800,000 distinct CDR3 sequences in the sample, about 25% were seen once. This sample was shared with a second study, whose subject was T cells of mothers and their children.

Sequencing was done on a sample of blood. These receptors all stem from a boy aged 10-17 years in good health. Both conserved end residues are part of each CDR3. The D gene is left open where the match is weak.

TRBV10-3	13	-	TRBJ2-1	CAISNRAGDDQFF
TRBV29-1	13	-	TRBJ2-5	CSVEASNQETQYF
TRBV15	17	TRBD1	TRBJ2-5	CATSGAARPGGQETQYF
TRBV20-1	14	TRBD2	-	CSANPRLAGNEQFF
TRBV20-1	12	TRBD2	TRBJ2-7	CSAERGNYEQYF
TRBV29-1	16	TRBD2	TRBJ2-7	CSVEGYSGRASHEQYF
TRBV28	14	TRBD1	-	CASTTQTGGYEQYF
TRBV4-3	12	TRBD1	TRBJ1-2	CASSHQGEGYTF
TRBV10-3	14	-	-	CAISAGVVGGEQYF
TRBV21-1	16	-	-	CASGTSGRAPHYEQYF
TRBV27	15	TRBD1	TRBJ2-5	CASSPSGGRQGAQYF
TRBV15	17	-	TRBJ2-6	CATSVDTQAKGANVLTF
TRBV9	14	TRBD2	TRBJ2-2	CASSAGTITGELFF
TRBV20-1	12	-	TRBJ2-1	CSARADPNEQFF
TRBV29-1	11	-	TRBJ1-1	CSVGLEAEAFF
TRBV3-1	16	TRBD2	TRBJ2-3	CASSRLAGGPRYTQYF
TRBV29-1	14	TRBD1	TRBJ2-7	CSVENWDRPYEQYF
TRBV20-1	14	TRBD2	TRBJ2-7	CSARLRGSPYEQYF
TRBV28	14	-	TRBJ1-1	CASSLRERNTEAFF
TRBV28	13	-	TRBJ2-3	CASRGVATDTQYF
TRBV7-9	11	-	TRBJ1-4	CASSRTEELIF
TRBV2	14	TRBD1	TRBJ2-7	CASRSPDRGYEQYF
TRBV5-1	14	TRBD1	TRBJ1-1	CASSFQGENTEAFF
TRBV7-2	13	-	TRBJ2-2	CASSLERTGELFF
TRBV11-2	14	-	TRBJ2-3	CASSLEQGWGTQYF
TRBV7-2	16	-	TRBJ1-1	CASSDRQWGPNTEAFF
TRBV7-2	12	-	TRBJ1-6	CASSAYNSPLHF
TRBV5-1	16	-	TRBJ2-2	CASSLRGASDTGELFF
TRBV20-1	14	-	TRBJ2-4	CSARPPGGKNIQYF
TRBV20-1	13	-	TRBJ2-5	CSAREEEGETQYF
TRBV6-1	12	-	TRBJ2-1	CASTGSLYEQFF
TRBV24-1	15	-	TRBJ1-6	CATGRSQTRNSPLHF
TRBV20-1	14	-	TRBJ2-5	CSAREGTSQETQYF
TRBV28	15	TRBD1	TRBJ2-5	CASSSLDRFQETQYF
TRBV5-1	14	TRBD1	TRBJ2-4	CTSSLTTGANIQYF
TRBV28	15	TRBD1	TRBJ2-3	CASRWGQTSTDTQYF
TRBV5-1	19	TRBD2	TRBJ2-1	CASSPSGSGGASSYNEQFF
TRBV30	12	-	TRBJ2-5	CACQGLEETQYF
TRBV7-2	15	-	TRBJ1-6	CASSLERTNNSPLHF
TRBV15	15	-	TRBJ2-7	CATSRAILTVGEQYF
TRBV2	16	-	TRBJ2-1	CASITPRGSSYNEQFF
TRBV5-1	14	TRBD2	-	CASSSTSGGFEQFF
TRBV9	15	-	TRBJ1-6	CASSVGDWGGIPLHF
TRBV28	17	-	TRBJ1-4	CASSPGGRGFTNEKLFF
TRBV9	18	TRBD2	TRBJ2-3	CASSDIQNAGGVTDTQYF
TRBV7-2	19	-	TRBJ2-1	CASSPRPGTSAYYRIGQFF
TRBV7-9	14	TRBD1	TRBJ1-4	CASSSGQGLEKLFF
TRBV28	13	TRBD2	TRBJ2-1	CASSPLTGTSVPF
TRBV28	16	TRBD1	TRBJ1-1	CASSFGQGIGNTEAFF
TRBV4-3	15	-	TRBJ2-7	CASSQEARLLYEQYF
TRBV30	15	-	-	CAWSLGDPRSYEQYF
TRBV4-3	15	TRBD1	TRBJ2-5	CASSLMDRGGETQYF
TRBV6-1	15	-	TRBJ2-3	CASTPDGRSADTQYF